The present TCR beta chain was sequenced within a study of immune cell composition in non-small cell lung cancer. Of note for this clone: No antigen is known for it.

Clones were read by immunoSEQ multiplex PCR, and TCRdb kept only the in-frame ones, dropping some. The sample lists about 1,500 clones; about four fifths were seen once. V was shortened by 9 bases and J by 11 bases, with 25 bases between the two germline ends. This CDR3 spans 14 amino acids. The germline CDR1 and CDR2 sequences are LNHDA and SQIVND (reference sequence). Findings and caveats of the study: Overall clonality, unlike maximal tumour-associated clone frequency, did not predict TIL reactivity. Clones >0.5% enriched in tumour were rarer in adenocarcinoma (around 33%) than squamous (about 80%).

The specimen was lung tumor tissue. The receptor's source is a human donor with non-small cell lung cancer. The gene calls are TRBV19 and TRBJ1-1; no clear D. In nucleotides, the CDR3 is TGTGCCAGCCTTAAGACTTCAGTGGCCTCCGGGGCTTTCTTT. Protein sequence: CASLKTSVASGAFF.